This entry lists 8 T cell receptor beta chains sequenced from one sample in a study of blood T cell repertoires in COVID-19. This table comes from immunoSEQ multiplex PCR, and its TCRdb copy is limited to in-frame clones, with some not included. The sample records over 100,000 clones, roughly 80% being singletons. The sequencing input was peripheral blood. The source is a woman aged 55-70 years with acute or convalescent COVID-19.

V is TRBV24-1 and J is TRBJ1-3, with 7 nucleotides matching TRBD1. CDR3 length equals 15 residues. The ends lost 3 bases at V and 2 bases at J; junction bases unmatched: 3. CDR1 and CDR2 (germline): KGHDR, SFDVKD. CDR3 nucleotide sequence: TGTGCCACCAGTGATCGAGACAGGGCTGGAAACACCATATATTTT. Translated, it gives CATSDRDRAGNTIYF.

This clone was seen a single time. The chain employs TRBV19 and TRBJ1-5; 9 bases align to TRBD1. Germline values: CDR1 LNHDA, CDR2 SQIVND (reference sequence). This CDR3 has 14 amino acids. J was trimmed by 6 bases and V by 6 bases; bases with no gene match: 6. The CDR3 loop is CASSLGQGIQPQHF. CDR3 DNA sequence: TGTGCCAGTAGCCTGGGACAGGGCATTCAGCCCCAGCATTTT.

The chain carries TRBV30 and TRBJ1-1, with TRBD1 matching over 10 bases. The CDR3 length is 13 residues. J lost 7 bases, V lost 3 bases, and 5 bases had no gene match. CDR1 and CDR2 from the germline V gene are GTSNPN and SVGIG (reference sequence). CDR3 nucleotides: TGTGCCTGGAGACTCGGACAGGGGGGTGAAGCTTTCTTT. Translating it yields CAWRLGQGGEAFF.

The chain couples TRBV5-1 to TRBJ2-7, with D perhaps matching TRBD2 (5 bases). The CDR3 is made up of 14 amino acids. CDR1 SGHRS and CDR2 YFSETQ come from the germline V gene. Trimming removed 0 bases from V and 6 bases from J, with 13 bases in between. In nucleotides, the CDR3 is TGCGCCAGCAGCTTGGGGGCGGGCGTTTTCGAGCAGTACTTC. This gives the protein CASSLGAGVFEQYF. The entire variable domain, with the rest obtained from reference TRBV5-1 and TRBJ2-7, is as follows: KAGVTQTPRYLIKTRGQQVTLSCSPISGHRSVSWYQQTPGQGLQFLFEYFSETQRNKGNFPGRFSGRQFSNSRSEMNVSTLELGDSALYLCASSLGAGVFEQYFGPGTRLTVT.

The V gene is TRBV2, the J gene TRBJ1-1; 8 bases align to TRBD1. Germline V gene data show CDR1 as SNHLY and CDR2 as FYNNEI. V trimming: 7 bases; J trimming: 3 bases; junction bases outside the gene matches: 10. The CDR3 covers 15 residues. The CDR3 loop reads CASTRAGGAYTEAFF. The CDR3 bases are TGTGCCAGCACTCGGGCAGGGGGCGCTTACACTGAAGCTTTCTTT. Supplemented by reference TRBV2 and TRBJ1-1, the full variable domain reads EPEVTQTPSHQVTQMGQEVILRCVPISNHLYFYWYRQILGQKVEFLVSFYNNEISEKSEIFDDQFSVERPDGSNFTLKIRSTKLEDSAMYFCASTRAGGAYTEAFFGQGTRLTVV.

The rearrangement links TRBV3-1 (or the pseudogene TRBV3-2) to TRBJ2-1; possible D gene TRBD1, 6 bases. This CDR3 has 17 amino acids. V dropped 0 bases and J dropped 10 bases, with 22 bases sitting between them. Germline values: CDR1 LGHDT, CDR2 YNNKEL (reference sequence). CDR3 nucleotides: TGTGCCAGCAGCCAAGATCGGGCCGGGGAGCCAGGGGCGGAGCAGTTCTTC. It specifies CASSQDRAGEPGAEQFF.

In DNA, the CDR3 is TGTGCCAGCAGTCTCTCCGGGACAGACTACGAGCAGTACTTC. Translated, it gives CASSLSGTDYEQYF. The J gene is TRBJ2-7, the V gene TRBV6-5; 7 nucleotides align to TRBD1. The CDR3 contains 14 residues. Germline lookup yields CDR1 MNHEY and CDR2 SVGAGI. Germline trimming cut 5 bases from V and 3 bases from J; bases unmatched to any gene: 7.

The gene calls are TRBV24-1 and TRBJ2-2; 7 bases fit TRBD1. V trimming: 3 bases; J trimming: 3 bases; junction bases outside the gene matches: 9. There are 17 residues in the CDR3. The V gene's germline CDR1 is KGHDR and CDR2 SFDVKD. In DNA, the CDR3 is TGTGCCACCAGTGATCCTCTGCCGGGACAGTACACCGGGGAGCTGTTTTTT. This translates into CATSDPLPGQYTGELFF.